The 30 T cell receptor beta chains presented below share a single source sample, sequenced in a study of a mutant IDH1 vaccine in newly diagnosed glioma. For these TCRs, the target antigens are not known. The repertoire was sequenced with immunoSEQ multiplex PCR; TCRdb's copy has only in-frame clones and lacks some. Seen here are about 35,000 clones, 80% observed once, and the top ten hold less than 15%. Stated time point: week 11, during vaccination. Topical imiquimod accompanied each vaccine dose, which consisted of 300 ug of mutant IDH1 20-mer peptide. Source: peripheral blood mononuclear cells (PBMCs), taken from a glioma patient whose treatment included an IDH1 peptide vaccine. These TCRs come from a woman aged 30 to 39 with glioma. Some clones in this sample may be carry-over from other donors' samples.

The genes are TRBV14 and TRBJ2-7, with D perhaps matching TRBD2 (6 bases). CDR1 SGHDN and CDR2 FVKESK come from the germline V gene. The CDR3 length is 14 residues. V was pared by 5 bases and J by 5 bases, with 16 bases between. The DNA for the CDR3 is TGTGCCAGCAGCTCTTGGACGGGGGTCCACGAGCAGTACTTC. It encodes CASSSWTGVHEQYF.

V gene TRBV30 combines with J gene TRBJ2-6; 7 nucleotides align to TRBD1. The CDR3 sequence is 16 residues long. V was pared by 2 bases and J by 4 bases, with 8 bases of the junction left unmatched. Germline V lookup: CDR1 GTSNPN, CDR2 SVGIG (reference sequence). The CDR3 DNA reads as TGTGCCTGGAGTCACGAGACAGGGTGGGGGGCCAACGTCCTGACTTTC. This encodes CAWSHETGWGANVLTF.

This chain connects TRBV19 to TRBJ2-7, with 7 bases fitting TRBD1. Germline lookup yields CDR1 LNHDA and CDR2 SQIVND (reference sequence). V lost 8 bases and J lost 5; bases outside the gene matches: 12. The CDR3 sequence is 14 residues long. CDR3 sequence (DNA): TGTGCCAGTTCTCCGGGACAGCTAGTCCACGAGCAGTACTTC. Its protein is CASSPGQLVHEQYF.

The rearrangement uses TRBV4-1 and TRBJ2-3; D perhaps matches TRBD2 (6 bases). Looked up from germline, CDR1 is MGHRA and CDR2 is YSYEKL. The CDR3 is 14 residues long. Trimming stripped 3 bases from V and 2 bases from J, with 9 bases between. CDR3 sequence reads: CASSQGLPTDTQYF. For the CDR3, the DNA is TGCGCCAGCAGCCAGGGACTCCCCACAGATACGCAGTATTTT.

The CDR3 DNA follows: TGTGCCAGCAGTAGGGGGGAGACACAAGAGACCCAGTACTTC. Protein: CASSRGETQETQYF. The chain uses TRBV7-2 and TRBJ2-5, with D perhaps TRBD1 or TRBD2 (6 bases each). Germline CDR1 is SGHTA and CDR2 is FQGNSA. V was clipped by 6 bases and J by 2 bases, with 13 bases between them. This CDR3 contains 14 residues.

The chain employs TRBV5-1 and TRBJ2-7, with TRBD1 identical over 9 bases. This CDR3 is built from 13 residues. The V and J ends lost 5 bases and 2 bases, in that order; junction bases with no gene match: 2. Per germline, CDR1 SGHRS and CDR2 YFSETQ. For the CDR3, the DNA is TGCGCCAGCAGGGGGACAGGGACCTACGAGCAGTACTTC. This sequence encodes CASRGTGTYEQYF.

V and J are TRBV27 and TRBJ1-1; 11 bases map to TRBD1. Germline values: CDR1 MNHEY, CDR2 SMNVEV (reference sequence). The CDR3 sequence is 14 residues long. The ends lost 4 bases at V and 4 bases at J; junction bases unmatched: 2. In DNA form, the CDR3 reads TGTGCCAGCAGTTGGGGACAGGGGGGCACTGAAGCTTTCTTT. It yields the protein CASSWGQGGTEAFF.

This clone was seen a handful of times. The gene calls are TRBV14 and TRBJ1-1; possible D gene TRBD1, 5 bases. This CDR3 has 14 residues. V lost 4 bases and J lost 5, with 14 bases in between. CDR1 is SGHDN, CDR2 FVKESK, per germline. In DNA form, the CDR3 reads TGTGCCAGCAGCCTCCGGGCCCCAGGGACTGAAGCTTTCTTT. This encodes CASSLRAPGTEAFF. Using reference TRBV14 and TRBJ1-1 for the parts outside the CDR3, the full variable domain is EAGVTQFPSHSVIEKGQTVTLRCDPISGHDNLYWYRRVMGKEIKFLLHFVKESKQDESGMPNNRFLAERTGGTYSTLKVQPAELEDSGVYFCASSLRAPGTEAFFGQGTRLTVV.

This rearrangement joins TRBV29-1 to TRBJ1-1; weak D call: TRBD1 (5 bases). Per germline, CDR1 SQVTM and CDR2 ANQGSEA. The length of the CDR3 is 15 residues. V was cut by 6 bases and J by 4 bases, with 21 bases left in between. The CDR3 protein is CSVRQLGASSTEAFF. DNA of the CDR3: TGCAGCGTAAGGCAACTAGGGGCTTCGAGCACTGAAGCTTTCTTT.

The genes are TRBV6-6 and TRBJ2-2; tentative D call: TRBD2 (7 bases). Trimming cost V 11 bases and J 5 bases, with 18 bases left between them. In germline, CDR1 is MNHNY, CDR2 SVGAGI (reference sequence). The CDR3 has 14 residues. CDR3 loop: CAVLPGGRTGELFF. The CDR3 coding sequence is TGTGCCGTCCTCCCGGGGGGCAGGACCGGGGAGCTGTTTTTT.

V usage is TRBV7-8 and J usage is TRBJ1-1; no definite D call. The V end lost 1 base, the J end lost 4 bases, and 13 bases lay between the germline ends. The CDR3 extends over 15 amino acids. Germline CDR1 reads SGHVS; CDR2 reads FQNEAQ. The CDR3 loop is CASSLEVAVGTEAFF. Written as DNA, the CDR3 is TGTGCCAGCAGCTTAGAGGTGGCGGTAGGCACTGAAGCTTTCTTT.

This sequence joins TRBV4-1 and TRBJ2-1; D is possibly TRBD1 (7 bases). From germline, CDR1 is MGHRA and CDR2 YSYEKL. This CDR3 is built from 16 residues. V was shortened by 5 bases and J by 8 bases, with 22 bases between the two germline ends. CDR3 DNA sequence: TGCGCCAGCAGCTCGCCGACAGGAGGGGGCTCGGATGAGCAGTTCTTC. This sequence encodes CASSSPTGGGSDEQFF.

The V call is TRBV10-3, the J call TRBJ1-2; TRBD1 matches at 12 bases. The V gene's germline CDR1 is ENHRY and CDR2 SYGVKD. V shed 5 bases and J 8 bases; nucleotides not matched to a gene: 9. The length of the CDR3 is 15 residues. The CDR3 loop reads CAISPGQGAFWGYTF. The CDR3 DNA reads as TGTGCCATCAGTCCGGGACAGGGGGCTTTTTGGGGCTACACCTTC.

The chain couples TRBV6-5 to TRBJ2-7, with D possibly matching TRBD1 (7 bases). V was cut by 7 bases and J by 3 bases, with 10 bases left in between. The CDR3 sequence is 12 residues long. Germline-derived CDR1 and CDR2 are MNHEY and SVGAGI. CDR3: CASTQGGYEQYF. DNA for the CDR3: TGTGCCAGCACGCAGGGGGGCTACGAGCAGTACTTC.

This clone was picked up one time. The V call is TRBV30, the J call TRBJ2-7; D is undetermined. Germline V lookup: CDR1 GTSNPN, CDR2 SVGIG (reference sequence). The V gene lost 3 bases and the J gene lost 5 bases, with 17 bases spanning the gap. This CDR3 contains 14 residues. The CDR3 nucleotides read TGTGCCTGGAGCTCCTTAACCGAAGGCCACGAGCAGTACTTC. Translation: CAWSSLTEGHEQYF.

The chain recombines TRBV27 with TRBJ1-1; TRBD1 matches 8 bases. This CDR3 region has 13 residues. The germline CDR1 and CDR2 sequences are MNHEY and SMNVEV (reference sequence). V gave up 8 bases and J gave up 4 bases; unmatched junction bases: 6. The CDR3 protein is CASSQGAFTEAFF. The CDR3 region has the DNA TGTGCCAGCTCCCAGGGGGCTTTCACTGAAGCTTTCTTT.

J is TRBJ2-2 and V is TRBV7-9; D gene ambiguous. Germline lookup yields CDR1 SEHNR and CDR2 FQNEAQ (reference sequence). The CDR3 is 11 amino acids. V lost 6 bases and J 6 bases, leaving 5 bases between the germline ends. The CDR3 DNA is TGTGCCAGCAGACCCCCCGGGGAGCTGTTTTTT. Residues: CASRPPGELFF.

Sample share makes this clone medium-sized (0.01 to 0.1%). The chain has TRBV19 and TRBJ1-2; no clear D gene. V was pared by 10 bases and J by 10 bases, with 19 bases between. The germline V gene encodes CDR1 LNHDA and CDR2 SQIVND (reference sequence). The CDR3 has 12 residues. In nucleotides, the CDR3 is TGTGCCACTGCGTTCGGACCGTCTTCCTACACCTTC. Translation gives CATAFGPSSYTF.

The chain uses TRBV2 and TRBJ2-5, with D tentatively TRBD1 (6 bases). CDR3 length: 14 residues. Germline CDR1 is SNHLY and CDR2 is FYNNEI. V dropped 4 bases and J dropped 2 bases, with 11 bases sitting between them. The CDR3: CASSATGKQETQYF. The CDR3 DNA reads TGTGCCAGCAGTGCTACAGGGAAACAAGAGACCCAGTACTTC.

The chain combines TRBV14 with TRBJ1-1; tentative D call: TRBD1 (6 bases). The germline V gene has CDR1 SGHDN and CDR2 FVKESK. The CDR3 has 14 amino acids. The ends were cut back, 3 bases at V and 4 bases at J, with 12 bases in the middle. CDR3 DNA: TGTGCCAGCAGCCATAGGGGGAAGACCACTGAAGCTTTCTTT. This sequence encodes CASSHRGKTTEAFF.

V usage is TRBV5-1 and J usage is TRBJ1-3, with D unclear. V was pared by 4 bases and J by 0 bases, with 14 bases between. Germline CDR1 and CDR2: SGHRS and YFSETQ. This CDR3 region has 16 residues. The CDR3 sequence: CASSAQGGSSGNTIYF. In DNA form, the CDR3 reads TGCGCCAGCAGCGCCCAAGGTGGCAGCTCTGGAAACACCATATATTTT. Combining the CDR3 with reference TRBV5-1 and TRBJ1-3 gives the whole variable domain KAGVTQTPRYLIKTRGQQVTLSCSPISGHRSVSWYQQTPGQGLQFLFEYFSETQRNKGNFPGRFSGRQFSNSRSEMNVSTLELGDSALYLCASSAQGGSSGNTIYFGEGSWLTVV.

The chain recombines TRBV4-1 with TRBJ2-2, with 9 bases fitting TRBD1. The CDR3 contains 16 residues. Per germline, CDR1 MGHRA and CDR2 YSYEKL. The trim removed 0 bases at V and 4 bases at J, leaving 3 bases unmatched. CDR3 amino acids: CASSQEPGQGTGELFF. The CDR3 DNA sequence: TGCGCCAGCAGCCAAGAACCGGGACAGGGCACCGGGGAGCTGTTTTTT.

The chain links TRBV25-1 to TRBJ2-5; D is possibly TRBD2 (6 bases). Germline-derived CDR1 and CDR2 are MGHDK and SYGVNS. This CDR3 has 14 residues. Trimming removed 6 bases at V and 2 bases at J, with 13 bases between. This chain's CDR3 is CASSQGLGQETQYF. CDR3 nucleotide sequence: TGTGCCAGCAGCCAGGGACTCGGACAAGAGACCCAGTACTTC.

The J gene is TRBJ1-3, the V gene TRBV15, with a possible D match to TRBD1 (6 bases). Trimming removed 5 bases at V and 5 bases at J, with 13 bases between. The CDR3 has 14 residues. Germline assignment: CDR1 LNHNV and CDR2 YYDKDF (reference sequence). Here the CDR3 reads CATSLGGARNTIYF. Here the CDR3 DNA reads TGTGCCACCAGCCTGGGGGGGGCTAGAAACACCATATATTTT.

This rearrangement joins TRBV6-5 to TRBJ2-2; D is unresolved. This CDR3 is built from 13 residues. V gave up 2 bases and J gave up 5 bases, with 6 bases separating them. Germline loops: CDR1 MNHEY, CDR2 SVGAGI. Here the CDR3 reads CASSYKGTGELFF. As DNA, the CDR3 is TGTGCCAGCAGTTACAAGGGTACCGGGGAGCTGTTTTTT.

V usage is TRBV29-1 and J usage is TRBJ2-7; tentatively, D is TRBD1 (5 bases). V lost 1 base, J lost 0 bases, and 13 bases lay in between. In germline, CDR1 is SQVTM, CDR2 ANQGSEA. The CDR3 consists of 15 residues. CDR3 sequence reads: CSVEGPTDISYEQYF. DNA of the CDR3: TGCAGCGTTGAAGGTCCGACAGATATCTCCTACGAGCAGTACTTC.

J is TRBJ1-1 and V is TRBV4-1, with D possibly matching TRBD1 (6 bases). This CDR3 comprises 16 residues. V lost 0 bases to trimming and J lost 4 bases, with 15 bases between them. Germline V CDR1 and CDR2: MGHRA, YSYEKL. CDR3: CASSQERTGPPTEAFF. CDR3 in DNA: TGCGCCAGCAGCCAAGAAAGAACAGGGCCGCCCACTGAAGCTTTCTTT.

The chain uses TRBV9 and TRBJ1-2, with a possible D match to TRBD1 (5 bases). The CDR3 contains 15 residues. Germline V CDR1 and CDR2: SGDLS, YYNGEE. Trimming shortened V by 3 bases and J by 8 bases, and 20 bases separated the two germline ends. In nucleotides, the CDR3 is TGTGCCAGCAGCGCGGGGACCCCCCGTCCCAGGGGCTACACCTTC. Protein product: CASSAGTPRPRGYTF.

This rearrangement joins TRBV19 to TRBJ2-1, with D tentatively TRBD1 (6 bases). V was shortened by 6 bases and J by 3 bases, with 15 bases between the two germline ends. Germline CDR1 and CDR2: LNHDA and SQIVND (reference sequence). This CDR3 is built from 15 residues. This CDR3 reads CASSLQGELYNEQFF. In nucleotides, the CDR3 is TGTGCCAGTAGCTTACAGGGTGAACTCTACAATGAGCAGTTCTTC.

The rearrangement links TRBV9 to TRBJ2-7; 7 bases line up with TRBD2. This CDR3 comprises 14 residues. V lost 4 bases to trimming and J lost 4 bases; unmatched junction nucleotides: 8. Germline CDR1 and CDR2: SGDLS and YYNGEE. CDR3: CASSLGGGTYEQYF. The CDR3 nucleotides read TGTGCCAGCAGCCTTGGGGGGGGAACGTACGAGCAGTACTTC.